Listed below are T cell receptor beta chains from one sample, sequenced in a study of OX40 agonist ivuxolimab in advanced cancers. Produced via immunoSEQ multiplex PCR; TCRdb's table is partial and in-frame only. The sample includes roughly 98,000 clones, 70% to 85% of them seen just once. This material consisted of CD4+ or CD8+ T cells sorted from blood, taken in a trial of the OX40 agonist ivuxolimab. These receptors were taken from an adult with an advanced solid tumor such as melanoma, head and neck, liver or kidney cancer. CDR3s include the opening cysteine and the closing phenylalanine or tryptophan. Some rows have no size entry. The others give once, few or many, or a class for an expanded clone.

abundance: -
j_gene: TRBJ2-1
len: 15
v_gene: TRBV4-3
CDR3aa: CASSQARGSYNEQFF

abundance: -
j_gene: TRBJ2-7
len: 15
v_gene: TRBV6-1
CDR3aa: CASRGPGFFTHEQYF

abundance: -
j_gene: TRBJ2-7
len: 12
v_gene: TRBV7-8
CDR3aa: CASSPPGGEQYF

abundance: once
j_gene: TRBJ2-7
len: 14
v_gene: TRBV7-9
CDR3aa: CASSLDRGVNEQYF

abundance: -
j_gene: TRBJ2-5
len: 12
v_gene: TRBV7-2
CDR3aa: CASSPNLGTQYF

abundance: -
j_gene: TRBJ2-7
len: 21
v_gene: TRBV4-1
CDR3aa: CASSRGPTGQGAMATSYEQYF

abundance: -
j_gene: TRBJ2-3
len: 14
v_gene: TRBV5-8
CDR3aa: CASSLPFPTDTQYF

abundance: -
j_gene: TRBJ2-7
len: 12
v_gene: TRBV2
CDR3aa: CATNRKAGEQYF

abundance: -
j_gene: TRBJ2-7
len: 17
v_gene: TRBV29-1
CDR3aa: CSVLDASGRSRSYEQYF

abundance: -
j_gene: TRBJ2-5
len: 14
v_gene: TRBV5-8
CDR3aa: CATGTWGGRETQYF

abundance: -
j_gene: TRBJ2-3
len: 16
v_gene: TRBV4-3
CDR3aa: CASSQEGGTRTDTQYF

abundance: -
j_gene: -
len: 14
v_gene: TRBV5-1
CDR3aa: CASSRGDRNYEQYF

abundance: -
j_gene: TRBJ2-3
len: 18
v_gene: TRBV28
CDR3aa: CASSSPRRHFSGTDTQYF

abundance: -
j_gene: TRBJ2-1
len: 14
v_gene: TRBV7-9
CDR3aa: CASSSPRLDNEQFF

abundance: -
j_gene: TRBJ2-2
len: 15
v_gene: TRBV19
CDR3aa: CATQGGHRIPGELFF

abundance: -
j_gene: TRBJ1-2
len: 14
v_gene: TRBV6-1
CDR3aa: CASSEVGQGYGYTF

abundance: once
j_gene: TRBJ1-1
len: 14
v_gene: TRBV7-3
CDR3aa: CASSPDGAGTEAFF

abundance: -
j_gene: TRBJ2-2
len: 15
v_gene: TRBV11-2
CDR3aa: CASSGTGLLTGELFF

abundance: -
j_gene: TRBJ2-3
len: 15
v_gene: TRBV5-1
CDR3aa: CASSLDGRSTDTQYF

abundance: -
j_gene: TRBJ1-5
len: 15
v_gene: TRBV5-6
CDR3aa: CASSRTEDSNQPQHF

abundance: -
j_gene: TRBJ1-5
len: 16
v_gene: TRBV28
CDR3aa: CASSLLGGLGNQPQHF

abundance: -
j_gene: TRBJ2-5
len: 15
v_gene: TRBV5-1
CDR3aa: CASSLDPGGRETQYF

abundance: -
j_gene: TRBJ2-7
len: 15
v_gene: TRBV19
CDR3aa: CASSALAGRNYEQYF

abundance: -
j_gene: TRBJ1-1
len: 13
v_gene: TRBV7-2
CDR3aa: CASSLDWGTEAFF

abundance: -
j_gene: TRBJ2-6
len: 17
v_gene: TRBV28
CDR3aa: CASSLWTVNSGANVLTF

abundance: once
j_gene: TRBJ2-4
len: 17
v_gene: TRBV12-2
CDR3aa: CASRLARGTRAGNIQYF

abundance: -
j_gene: TRBJ2-2
len: 17
v_gene: TRBV10-3
CDR3aa: CAISERGLAVSSGELFF

abundance: -
j_gene: TRBJ1-5
len: 14
v_gene: TRBV27
CDR3aa: CASSLIGHNQPQHF

abundance: -
j_gene: TRBJ1-6
len: 17
v_gene: TRBV14
CDR3aa: CASSPTPGRRYNSPLHF

abundance: -
j_gene: TRBJ2-4
len: 15
v_gene: TRBV19
CDR3aa: CASSLRQGTKNIQYF

abundance: -
j_gene: TRBJ1-2
len: 13
v_gene: TRBV11-2
CDR3aa: CASSRDFGDVYTF

abundance: -
j_gene: TRBJ2-4
len: 17
v_gene: TRBV6-1
CDR3aa: CASSERQGAGGKNIQYF

abundance: -
j_gene: TRBJ1-1
len: 15
v_gene: TRBV7-9
CDR3aa: CASSVRGIRNTEAFF

abundance: -
j_gene: TRBJ1-1
len: 13
v_gene: TRBV19
CDR3aa: CASRKNLGTEAFF

abundance: many
j_gene: TRBJ2-1
len: 18
v_gene: TRBV29-1
CDR3aa: CSLTAGLAGVSSYNEQFF

abundance: -
j_gene: TRBJ2-2
len: 14
v_gene: TRBV5-4
CDR3aa: CASSSNRVSGELFF

abundance: -
j_gene: TRBJ2-7
len: 15
v_gene: TRBV7-8
CDR3aa: CASLLGRDRGYEQYF

abundance: -
j_gene: TRBJ1-1
len: 15
v_gene: TRBV11-2
CDR3aa: CASSPRGGGRTEAFF

abundance: -
j_gene: TRBJ1-6
len: 15
v_gene: TRBV9
CDR3aa: CASSVEGRANSPLHF

abundance: -
j_gene: TRBJ1-5
len: 16
v_gene: TRBV7-2
CDR3aa: CASSLDTGGSNQPQHF

abundance: -
j_gene: TRBJ2-4
len: 14
v_gene: TRBV5-1
CDR3aa: CASSLQSDKNIQYF

abundance: few
j_gene: TRBJ2-5
len: 14
v_gene: TRBV9
CDR3aa: CASSPPGYQETQYF

abundance: -
j_gene: TRBJ2-7
len: 14
v_gene: TRBV6-6
CDR3aa: CASRGTAQGNEQYF

abundance: -
j_gene: TRBJ1-6
len: 15
v_gene: TRBV10-3
CDR3aa: CAIREHGTDNSPLHF

abundance: -
j_gene: TRBJ1-1
len: 13
v_gene: TRBV6-1
CDR3aa: CASSEHQNTEAFF

abundance: -
j_gene: TRBJ1-1
len: 15
v_gene: TRBV6-5
CDR3aa: CASIDSRGAGSEAFF

abundance: once
j_gene: TRBJ2-2
len: 15
v_gene: TRBV5-1
CDR3aa: CASSYRREVIGELFF

abundance: -
j_gene: TRBJ1-5
len: 14
v_gene: TRBV7-2
CDR3aa: CASSLTPLGQPQHF

abundance: -
j_gene: TRBJ2-3
len: 16
v_gene: TRBV18
CDR3aa: CASSPPLAGGVDTQYF